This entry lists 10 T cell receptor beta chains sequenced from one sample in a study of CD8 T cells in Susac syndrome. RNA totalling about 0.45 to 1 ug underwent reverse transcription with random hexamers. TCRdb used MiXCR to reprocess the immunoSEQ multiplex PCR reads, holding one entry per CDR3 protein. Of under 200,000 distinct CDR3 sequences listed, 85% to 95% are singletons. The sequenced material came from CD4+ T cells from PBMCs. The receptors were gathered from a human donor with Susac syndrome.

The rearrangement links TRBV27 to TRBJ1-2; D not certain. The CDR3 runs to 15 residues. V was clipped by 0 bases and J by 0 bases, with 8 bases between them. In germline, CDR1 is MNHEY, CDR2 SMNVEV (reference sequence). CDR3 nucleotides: TGTGCCAGCAGTTTATCCCGTTTGACTAACTATGGCTACACCTTC. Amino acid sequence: CASSLSRLTNYGYTF.

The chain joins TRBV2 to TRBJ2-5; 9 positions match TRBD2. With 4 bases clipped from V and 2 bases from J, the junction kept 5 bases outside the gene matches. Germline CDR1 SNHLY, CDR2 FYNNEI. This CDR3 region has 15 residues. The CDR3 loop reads CASSGGGGAQETQYF. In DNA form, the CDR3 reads TGTGCCAGCAGTGGTGGCGGGGGGGCACAAGAGACCCAGTACTTC.

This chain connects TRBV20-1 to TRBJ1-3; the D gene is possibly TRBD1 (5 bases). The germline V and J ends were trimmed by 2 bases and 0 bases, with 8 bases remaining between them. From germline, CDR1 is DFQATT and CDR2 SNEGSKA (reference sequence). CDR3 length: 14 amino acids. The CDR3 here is CSARPDSSGNTIYF. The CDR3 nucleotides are TGCAGTGCTAGACCTGACAGCTCTGGAAACACCATATATTTT.

CDR3 DNA: TGCAGCGTGGCCCGGGACATAGACTCTGGGGCCAACGTCCTGACTTTC. It is translated as CSVARDIDSGANVLTF. The chain employs TRBV29-1 and TRBJ2-6; TRBD1 is a possible D gene (6 bases). The CDR3 covers 16 residues. Trimming left V 6 bases short and J 0 bases short, with 15 bases between. CDR1 and CDR2 from the germline V gene are SQVTM and ANQGSEA.

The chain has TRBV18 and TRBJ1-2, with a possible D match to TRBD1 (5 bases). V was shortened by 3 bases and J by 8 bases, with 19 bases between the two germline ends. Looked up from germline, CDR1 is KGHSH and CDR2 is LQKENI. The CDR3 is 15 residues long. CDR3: CASSPAAGDRGGYTF. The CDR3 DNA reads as TGTGCCAGCTCACCGGCAGCGGGGGATCGGGGCGGCTACACCTTC.

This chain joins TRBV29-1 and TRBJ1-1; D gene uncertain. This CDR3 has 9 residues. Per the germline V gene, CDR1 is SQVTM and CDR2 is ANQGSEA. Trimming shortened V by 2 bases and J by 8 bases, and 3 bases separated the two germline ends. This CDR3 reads CSVEPEAFF. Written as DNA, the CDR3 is TGCAGCGTTGAACCGGAAGCTTTCTTT.

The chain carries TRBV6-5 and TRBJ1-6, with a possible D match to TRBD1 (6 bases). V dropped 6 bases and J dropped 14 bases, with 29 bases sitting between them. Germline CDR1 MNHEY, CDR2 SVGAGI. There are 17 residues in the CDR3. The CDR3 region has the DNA TGTGCCAGCAGCTATGGAGCTCCTAAAACAGGGTTCCGGTCCCTCCACTTT. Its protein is CASSYGAPKTGFRSLHF.

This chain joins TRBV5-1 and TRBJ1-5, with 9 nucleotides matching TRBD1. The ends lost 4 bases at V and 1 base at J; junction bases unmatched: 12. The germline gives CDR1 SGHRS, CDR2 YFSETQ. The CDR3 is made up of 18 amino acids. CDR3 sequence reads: CASSHEEDRGESNQPQHF. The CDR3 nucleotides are TGCGCCAGCAGCCACGAGGAGGACAGGGGTGAGAGCAATCAGCCCCAGCATTTT.

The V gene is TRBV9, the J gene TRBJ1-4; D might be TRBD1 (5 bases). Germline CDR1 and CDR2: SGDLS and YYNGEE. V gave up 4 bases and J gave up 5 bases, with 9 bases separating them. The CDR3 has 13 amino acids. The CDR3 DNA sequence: TGTGCCAGCAGCACTCGACAGAATGAAAAACTGTTTTTT. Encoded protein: CASSTRQNEKLFF.

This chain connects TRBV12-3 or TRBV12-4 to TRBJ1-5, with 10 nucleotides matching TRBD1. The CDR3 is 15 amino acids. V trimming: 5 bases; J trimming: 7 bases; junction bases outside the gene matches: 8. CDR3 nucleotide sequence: TGTGCCAGCAGTACCGGGACAGGGGTTTCCCAGCCCCAGCATTTT. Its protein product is CASSTGTGVSQPQHF.